The entry that follows covers one T cell receptor beta chain sequence. Its antigen is not yet known. Base qualities are not recorded, but no much larger clone differs from it by a single base. This entry belongs to a study of blood T cell repertoires in COVID-19 (dated by TCRdb to 2020 to 2022). General notes on the study: Samples from collaborators originated in the United States, Italy and Spain and spanned both the acute and convalescent phases of COVID-19. Samples were obtained from the ongoing ImmuneRACE study (first 160 participants) and from over 1,000 subjects provided by 6 global collaborators. Subjects who had been exposed to COVID-19, were actively infected with it, or had recovered from it provided the deeply sampled blood TCRbeta repertoires that made up the dataset. The sample metadata nearly always contained a de-identified subject ID, COVID-19 status, age in years and sex. Where available, HLA class I and class II types were obtained from metadata supplied by the sample provider rather than from assay-based typing. The repertoires were released in a freely available public database intended as a resource for research on the immune response to SARS-CoV-2. The prospective study material was composed of cDNA or gDNA derived from T cells, B-cell-depleted T cells, or PBMCs.

The paper as a whole reports these results and caveats: The quantity of clinical and demographic metadata differed by source and by participant and was supplied without curation.

TCRbeta CDR3 regions were amplified from genomic DNA by means of the immunoSEQ Assay, a bias-controlled multiplex PCR. The original pipeline was this. The number of nucleated cells in each sample was estimated from the amplification of reference gene primers within the assay. To quantify the absolute abundance of each unique TCRbeta CDR3 rearrangement, sequence reads were collapsed and filtered. For each sample, productive Simpson clonality was calculated as the square root of Simpson's diversity index across productive rearrangements. TCRdb retrieved this table from immuneACCESS and kept in-frame rearrangements only. Not all clones are present; in checked studies, unresolved V genes account for under half, and no reason is known for the remainder. V and J calls and clone size are copied from that table; D and trimming were computed from the DNA. Within this sample are approximately 200,000 clones, with 70% to 90% of them counted one time only. The biggest ten clones account for over 2.5% of the sample.

V lost 0 bases and J lost 6 bases, and the count of bases not matched to a germline gene is 5. The germline V gene encodes CDR1 LGHNA and CDR2 YSLEER. Counted from cysteine to phenylalanine, this CDR3 has 14 amino acids. The CDR3 DNA has 42 bases and is translated from base 1. Whole blood was collected in K2EDTA tubes by collaborating institutions according to the institutions' own protocols. For TCRbeta analysis, collaborators shipped samples as frozen whole blood, isolated PBMCs, or DNA extracted from either of those sample types. What was sequenced was peripheral blood. The chain employs TRBV4-3 and TRBJ2-7, with 7 central nucleotides matching TRBD2. The TCR originated in a man between 60 and 70 years old with acute or convalescent COVID-19. The nucleotides are TGCGCCAGCAGCCAAGATAGCGCTAGCGGCGAGCAGTACTTC. Its coded protein is CASSQDSASGEQYF.